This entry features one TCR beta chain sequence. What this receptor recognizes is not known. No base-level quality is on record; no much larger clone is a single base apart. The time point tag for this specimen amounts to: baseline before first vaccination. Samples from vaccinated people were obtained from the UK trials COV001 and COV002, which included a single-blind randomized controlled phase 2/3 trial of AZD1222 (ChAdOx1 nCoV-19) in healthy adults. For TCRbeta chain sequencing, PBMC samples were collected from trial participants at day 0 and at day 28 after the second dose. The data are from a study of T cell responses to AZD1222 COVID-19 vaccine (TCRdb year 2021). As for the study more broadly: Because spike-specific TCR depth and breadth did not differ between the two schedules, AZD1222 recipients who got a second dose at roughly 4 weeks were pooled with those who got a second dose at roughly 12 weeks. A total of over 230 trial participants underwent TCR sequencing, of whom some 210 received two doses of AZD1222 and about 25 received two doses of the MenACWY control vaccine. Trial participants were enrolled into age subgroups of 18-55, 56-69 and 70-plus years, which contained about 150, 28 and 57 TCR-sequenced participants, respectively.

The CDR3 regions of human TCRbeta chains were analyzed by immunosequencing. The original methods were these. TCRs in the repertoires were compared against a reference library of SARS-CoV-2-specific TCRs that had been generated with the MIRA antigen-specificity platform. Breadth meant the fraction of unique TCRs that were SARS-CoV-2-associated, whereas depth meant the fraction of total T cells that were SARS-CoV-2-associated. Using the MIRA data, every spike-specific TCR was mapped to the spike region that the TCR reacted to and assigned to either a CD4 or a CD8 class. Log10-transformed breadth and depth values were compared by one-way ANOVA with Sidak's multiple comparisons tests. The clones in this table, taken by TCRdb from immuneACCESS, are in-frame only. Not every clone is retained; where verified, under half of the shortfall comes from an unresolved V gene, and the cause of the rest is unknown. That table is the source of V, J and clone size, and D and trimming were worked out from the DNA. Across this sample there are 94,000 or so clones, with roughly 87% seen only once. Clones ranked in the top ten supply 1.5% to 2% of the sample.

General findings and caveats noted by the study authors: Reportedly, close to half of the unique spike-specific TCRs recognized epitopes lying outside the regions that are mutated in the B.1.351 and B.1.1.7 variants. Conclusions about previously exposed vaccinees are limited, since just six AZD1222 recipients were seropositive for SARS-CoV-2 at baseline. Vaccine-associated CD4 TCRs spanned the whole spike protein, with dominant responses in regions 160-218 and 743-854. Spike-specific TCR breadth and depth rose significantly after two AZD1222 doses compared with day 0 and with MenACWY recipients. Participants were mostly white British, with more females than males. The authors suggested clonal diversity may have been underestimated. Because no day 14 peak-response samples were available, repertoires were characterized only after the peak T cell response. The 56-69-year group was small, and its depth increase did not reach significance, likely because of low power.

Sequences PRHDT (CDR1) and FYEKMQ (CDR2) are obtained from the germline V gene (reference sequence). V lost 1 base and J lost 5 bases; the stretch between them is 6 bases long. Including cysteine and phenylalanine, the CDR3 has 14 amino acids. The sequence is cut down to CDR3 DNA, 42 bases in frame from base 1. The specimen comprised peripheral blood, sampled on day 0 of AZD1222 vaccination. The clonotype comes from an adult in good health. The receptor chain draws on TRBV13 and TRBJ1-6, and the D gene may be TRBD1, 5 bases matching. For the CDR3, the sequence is CASSLEGDNSPLHF. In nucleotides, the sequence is TGTGCCAGCAGCTTAGAAGGGGATAATTCACCCCTCCACTTT.